The TCR beta chain under discussion was sequenced for a study of cytomegalovirus exposure and HLA in healthy donors. The PCR made use of 60 Vbeta and 13 Jbeta primers. Profiling relied on immunoSEQ multiplex PCR, and the TCRdb table lists in-frame clones only, not all of them. Of about 190,000 clones detected, about three quarters appear once; the ten largest clones hold 2% to 2.5%. The V end lost 6 bases, the J end lost 4 bases, and 7 bases lay between the germline ends. CDR1 is SEHNR and CDR2 is FQNEAQ in the germline V gene (reference sequence). CDR3 length equals 12 residues. The chain joins TRBV7-9 to TRBJ1-5; unclear D gene. Sequences were obtained from PBMCs. The TCR was taken from a woman in her 30s in good health and CMV-seropositive. In DNA form, the CDR3 reads TGTGCCAGCAGTTCAGATAATCAGCCCCAGCATTTT. It codes for CASSSDNQPQHF.